Below, 22 T cell receptor beta chains from the same sample are listed, as sequenced in a study of CD8+CD57+ T cells in acquired aplastic anemia. Genomic DNA templated the TCR beta VDJ and CDR3 profiling. TCRdb ran MiXCR on the reads and lists one entry per CDR3 protein. The table has hundreds of thousands of distinct CDR3 sequences, 55% to 75% seen once; the top ten hold less than 4%. The sample comprised sorted CD4+, CD8+, or CD8+CD57+ T cells (not recorded which) from PBMCs. These receptors all come from a human donor in good health, serving as a control.

Concerning this clonotype: The conserved closing phenylalanine or tryptophan is absent in this CDR3, likely reflecting a read error. This chain links TRBV7-2 with TRBJ1-2, with unresolved D. Trimming pared 4 bases from V and 0 bases from J, leaving 6 bases between. This CDR3 comprises 13 residues. Per the germline V gene, CDR1 is SGHTA and CDR2 is FQGNSA. CDR3 nucleotides: TGTGCCAGCAGCTCGGGAACTAACTATGGCTACACCGTC. Its translation: CASSSGTNYGYTV.

The rearrangement joins TRBV7-9 to TRBJ1-2; D is perhaps TRBD1 (5 bases). The CDR3 length is 13 residues. V lost 5 bases to trimming and J lost 7 bases, with 14 bases between them. The germline CDR1 and CDR2 sequences are SEHNR and FQNEAQ (reference sequence). DNA of the CDR3: TGTGCCAGCAGCCAGCGACAGCAGGGTGGCTACACCTTC. Its translation is CASSQRQQGGYTF.

The rearrangement uses TRBV2 and TRBJ1-5, with a tentative D call TRBD1 (6 bases). Trimming cost V 7 bases and J 3 bases, with 16 bases left between them. This CDR3 spans 15 amino acids. Germline CDR1 SNHLY, CDR2 FYNNEI. The CDR3 DNA follows: TGTGCCAGCATGAGGCAGGGGCCTATCAATCAGCCCCAGCATTTT. It translates to CASMRQGPINQPQHF.

The chain joins TRBV25-1 to TRBJ2-7; D gene unclear. Germline V CDR1 and CDR2: MGHDK, SYGVNS. CDR3 length: 12 residues. Trimming removed 3 bases from V and 3 bases from J, with 6 bases in between. CDR3 nucleotides: TGTGCCAGCAGTGATATACACTACGAGCAGTACTTC. Residues: CASSDIHYEQYF.

This clonotype was picked up a small number of times. This clone may be a read error of a much larger clone one base away. The rearrangement joins TRBV5-1 to TRBJ2-5; the D gene is possibly TRBD1 (5 bases). The CDR3 is 14 amino acids. The germline gives CDR1 SGHRS, CDR2 YFSETQ. Deletions cut 0 bases from V and 5 bases from J, with 11 bases between. CDR3 sequence (DNA): TGCGCCAGCAGCTTGGTACAGGAGAGTGAGACCCAGTACTTC. It is translated as CASSLVQESETQYF.

This rearrangement joins TRBV29-1 to TRBJ2-7; perhaps TRBD1 as D (7 bases). From germline, CDR1 is SQVTM and CDR2 ANQGSEA. The CDR3 runs 15 residues. V was shortened by 4 bases and J by 4 bases, with 20 bases between the two germline ends. CDR3 in amino acids: CSVALFGAGGYEQYF. The CDR3 DNA sequence: TGCAGCGTTGCGCTTTTTGGCGCAGGGGGGTACGAGCAGTACTTC.

As concerns this clonotype: A much larger clone lies one base from this, so it may be a read error. Since the CDR3 does not end with the conserved phenylalanine or tryptophan, this likely comes from a read error. The chain couples TRBV9 to TRBJ2-3, with D perhaps TRBD1 (8 bases). V dropped 3 bases and J dropped 2 bases, with 16 bases sitting between them. This CDR3 is 16 amino acids long. In germline, CDR1 is SGDLS, CDR2 YYNGEE. The CDR3 spells CASSARTGTTTDTQYL. As DNA, the CDR3 is TGTGCCAGCAGCGCCCGGACAGGGACTACCACAGATACGCAGTATCTT.

This clonotype was counted at least ten times. This chain uses TRBV20-1 with TRBJ1-5; D ambiguous. There are 15 residues in the CDR3. Trimming removed 5 bases from V and 0 bases from J, with 14 bases in between. Germline CDR1 and CDR2: DFQATT and SNEGSKA (reference sequence). The CDR3 reads CSAPLDGDSNQPQHF. The CDR3 DNA reads TGCAGTGCTCCTTTGGACGGAGATAGCAATCAGCCCCAGCATTTT.

In this sample, this clonotype turned up once. The chain uses TRBV5-1 and TRBJ2-7, with TRBD2 as a possible D gene (7 bases). CDR1 is SGHRS and CDR2 is YFSETQ in the germline V gene. V was shortened by 3 bases and J by 5 bases, with 18 bases between the two germline ends. CDR3 size: 15 residues. The CDR3 loop reads CASSYRGGGSDEQYF. The DNA for the CDR3 is TGCGCCAGCAGCTACCGTGGGGGCGGGAGCGACGAGCAGTACTTC.

The V gene is TRBV20-1, the J gene TRBJ2-7, with 10 positions matching TRBD1. V trimming: 2 bases; J trimming: 4 bases; junction bases outside the gene matches: 5. From germline, CDR1 is DFQATT and CDR2 SNEGSKA (reference sequence). The CDR3 sequence is 14 residues long. The CDR3 nucleotides are TGCAGTGCTAGACCGACAGGGGGCAATTACGAGCAGTACTTC. Protein sequence: CSARPTGGNYEQYF.

With respect to this clonotype: Relative to the germline gene, one junction end is altered; a read error may explain this. V and J are TRBV2 and TRBJ2-3, with a possible D match to TRBD2 (6 bases). CDR3 length equals 15 residues. CDR1 SNHLY and CDR2 FYNNEI come from the germline V gene. The CDR3 spells CARHRGTNSSPPHFF. CDR3 DNA: TGTGCCAGGCACCGCGGGACCAATAGCTCACCCCCCCACTTTTTT.

The rearrangement uses TRBV7-2 and TRBJ2-5; D is possibly TRBD1 (6 bases). Germline V gene data show CDR1 as SGHTA and CDR2 as FQGNSA. Trimming took off 3 bases at V and 6 bases at J, with 11 bases between the two ends. The CDR3 is 13 amino acids. DNA of the CDR3: TGTGCCAGCAGCTTCAGGGGATCGAAGACCCAGTACTTC. It translates to CASSFRGSKTQYF.

As regards this clonotype: One end of the junction does not line up with germline, which may come from a read error. The chain uses TRBV28 and TRBJ2-7; D is ambiguous. The CDR3 sequence is 13 residues long. Germline-derived CDR1 and CDR2 are MDHEN and SYDVKM. This CDR3 is CASRTGPVDPQYF. CDR3 coding DNA: TGTGCCAGCAGGACCGGACCCGTGGACCCGCAGTATTTC.

The rearrangement links TRBV5-1 to TRBJ2-3, with TRBD2 matching over 7 bases. This CDR3 has 14 residues. Per the germline V gene, CDR1 is SGHRS and CDR2 is YFSETQ. V gave up 4 bases and J gave up 11 bases; unmatched junction bases: 13. CDR3 coding DNA: TGCGCCAGCAGCCGCCGGGAGGAGAACAATGAGCAGTATTTT. Residues: CASSRREENNEQYF.

This clonotype was found a few times. V and J are TRBV7-6 and TRBJ1-1; no definite D call. The V gene lost 1 base and the J gene lost 5 bases, with 5 bases spanning the gap. Germline CDR1 SGHVS, CDR2 FNYEAQ. The length of the CDR3 is 12 residues. The CDR3 sequence: CASSLGMTEAFF. The DNA for the CDR3 is TGTGCCAGCAGCTTAGGGATGACTGAAGCTTTCTTT.

The table lists this clonotype with a few counts. This sequence joins TRBV15 and TRBJ1-2; D not resolved. V gave up 1 base and J gave up 6 bases, with 9 bases separating them. In germline, CDR1 is LNHNV, CDR2 YYDKDF (reference sequence). The CDR3 is 13 residues long. The CDR3 DNA reads TGTGCCACCAGCAGAGTCTTTGGGGATGGCTACACCTTC. Translation gives CATSRVFGDGYTF.

The genes are TRBV20-1 and TRBJ1-5, with D hard to call. The CDR3 is 13 residues long. Trimming cost V 6 bases and J 6 bases, with 15 bases left between them. Germline V CDR1 and CDR2: DFQATT, SNEGSKA (reference sequence). CDR3 sequence: CSALPATSQPQHF. The CDR3 region has the DNA TGCAGTGCCCTACCGGCGACTTCTCAGCCCCAGCATTTT.

The rearrangement joins TRBV4-1 to TRBJ1-4, with no clear D. The germline V gene encodes CDR1 MGHRA and CDR2 YSYEKL. The CDR3 length is 15 residues. The V and J ends lost 5 bases and 1 base respectively, with 11 bases between them. CDR3 protein: CASSRDKGTNEKLFF. DNA for the CDR3: TGCGCCAGCAGCAGAGACAAGGGAACTAATGAAAAACTGTTTTTT.

This clonotype was seen repeatedly, ten times or more. The V call is TRBV6-2 or TRBV6-3, the J call TRBJ2-7; TRBD1 aligns across 12 bases. Unmatched junction bases numbered 7, after V lost 6 bases and J lost 4 bases. This CDR3 has 15 amino acids. The germline gives CDR1 MNHEY, CDR2 SVGEGT. This CDR3 is CASRPGTGGLYEQYF. For the CDR3, the DNA is TGTGCCAGCAGACCCGGGACAGGGGGCTTATACGAGCAGTACTTC.

This clonotype has ten or more counts. Because it lacks the conserved phenylalanine or tryptophan at the end, this CDR3 is likely a read error. The DNA is left out, because the CDR3 cannot be placed on it with certainty; the CDR3 is given as TCRdb lists it. The chain combines TRBV7-2 with TRBJ1-5. Germline lookup yields CDR1 SGHTA and CDR2 FQGNSA. The CDR3 comprises 13 residues, both ends counted. CDR3 protein: CASSSQGGDQPQH.

The CDR3 DNA sequence: TGTGCCATCAGTGAAGGGGCGGAGGGACAGTTCTTC. It encodes CAISEGAEGQFF. V usage is TRBV10-3 and J usage is TRBJ2-7; maybe TRBD2 (6 bases). TRBJ2-1 matches the DNA end more closely, so the J call is doubtful. The CDR3 sequence is 12 residues long. The germline V gene has CDR1 ENHRY and CDR2 SYGVKD.

A note on this clonotype: Germline and junction disagree at one end, which may indicate a read error. The chain joins TRBV5-8 to TRBJ1-5; maybe TRBD1 (5 bases). The CDR3 covers 14 residues. Germline V lookup: CDR1 SGHTS, CDR2 YDEGEE. The CDR3 nucleotides are TGTGCCTGCAGTCCACAGGTTGCGGGTCAGCCCCAGCATTTT. This gives the protein CACSPQVAGQPQHF.